This TCR beta chain was retrieved from a study of blood T cell repertoires in COVID-19. Overall study context: Both acute and convalescent COVID-19 samples were obtained from the United States, Italy and Spain. PBMCs, B-cell-depleted T cells, or T cells provided the cDNA or gDNA that made up the material.

This CDR3 comprises 16 residues. The V gene's germline CDR1 is LNHDA and CDR2 SQIVND (reference sequence). V was pared by 5 bases and J by 3 bases, with 7 bases of the junction left unmatched. This clone has only a few counts. In the study's own analysis: It was from reference gene primer amplification that nucleated cell counts were estimated. Method: immunoSEQ multiplex PCR; TCRdb's copy keeps in-frame clones and lacks some. V, J and clone size are taken as reported in that table, and D and trimming were inferred from the DNA itself. The profile shows about 140,000 clones, 79% of them singletons. This clonotype was obtained from a man aged 55 to 70 with acute or convalescent COVID-19. Sequenced material: peripheral blood. This chain joins TRBV19 and TRBJ2-1; 10 bases fit TRBD2. As DNA, the CDR3 is TGTGCCAGTAGTGTCCTAGCGGGAGTAATCTACAATGAGCAGTTCTTC. It translates to CASSVLAGVIYNEQFF. The entire variable domain, with the rest obtained from reference TRBV19 and TRBJ2-1, is as follows: DGGITQSPKYLFRKEGQNVTLSCEQNLNHDAMYWYRQDPGQGLRLIYYSQIVNDFQKGDIAEGYSVSREKKESFPLTVTSAQKNPTAFYLCASSVLAGVIYNEQFFGPGTRLTVL.